Listed here are 26 T cell receptor beta chains from one sample, sequenced in a study of cytomegalovirus exposure and HLA in healthy donors. The PCR ran on 60 Vbeta and 13 Jbeta primers. Sequencing was performed with immunoSEQ multiplex PCR; in TCRdb, only in-frame clones are kept and a portion is missing. The sample consists of under 200,000 clones, roughly 80% of them appearing once. The specimen sequenced was PBMCs. These receptors came from a woman aged 40 to 50 in good health and CMV-seropositive.

The chain uses TRBV25-1 and TRBJ1-2; 8 bases match TRBD1. Trimming at V came to 6 bases and at J to 0 bases, leaving 15 bases not matched to a gene. CDR3 size: 18 residues. Germline assignment: CDR1 MGHDK and CDR2 SYGVNS. The CDR3 is CASRGPAGQEPSNYGYTF. CDR3 DNA sequence: TGTGCCAGCAGGGGTCCTGCGGGACAGGAGCCTTCTAACTATGGCTACACCTTC.

The chain couples TRBV28 to TRBJ2-7, with 13 nucleotides matching TRBD2. Germline V gives CDR1 MDHEN, CDR2 SYDVKM. The CDR3 is 15 residues long. The V segment lost 6 bases and the J segment 4 bases; nucleotides outside the gene matches: 6. In DNA, the CDR3 is TGTGCCAGCAGACCTGGACTAGCGGGAGTTTACGAGCAGTACTTC. This translates into CASRPGLAGVYEQYF.

There are a few counts of this clone. This chain links TRBV2 with TRBJ1-1; D unresolved. CDR1 is SNHLY, CDR2 FYNNEI, per germline. Trimming removed 4 bases from V and 5 bases from J, with 5 bases in between. CDR3 length: 11 residues. The DNA for the CDR3 is TGTGCCAGCAGTGTCCTGACTGAAGCTTTCTTT. It encodes CASSVLTEAFF.

The chain combines TRBV7-2 with TRBJ2-7, with 8 bases identical to TRBD2. The CDR3 extends over 15 amino acids. V gave up 3 bases and J gave up 0 bases; unmatched junction bases: 4. Per germline, CDR1 SGHTA and CDR2 FQGNSA. CDR3: CASSLSSGTSYEQYF. CDR3 DNA: TGTGCCAGCAGCTTGAGTAGCGGGACCTCCTACGAGCAGTACTTC.

The chain carries TRBV27 and TRBJ1-2, with 7 bases matching TRBD1. CDR3 size: 13 residues. CDR1 is MNHEY, CDR2 SMNVEV, per germline (reference sequence). V trimming: 6 bases; J trimming: 3 bases; junction bases outside the gene matches: 4. The CDR3: CASSDTGDYGYTF. In nucleotides, the CDR3 is TGTGCCAGCAGCGATACAGGGGACTATGGCTACACCTTC.

This chain joins TRBV11-3 and TRBJ2-5; D might be TRBD1 (6 bases). CDR1 is SGHNT, CDR2 YENEEA, per germline. The length of the CDR3 is 15 residues. Between the trimmed V and J ends, which lost 5 bases and 2 bases, there was a span of 15 bases. CDR3 amino acids: CASSQGQIAQETQYF. The CDR3 DNA reads TGTGCCAGCAGCCAAGGACAGATTGCTCAAGAGACCCAGTACTTC.

J is TRBJ2-7 and V is TRBV5-1; D is unresolved. The germline gives CDR1 SGHRS, CDR2 YFSETQ. The CDR3 spans 14 residues. The germline V and J ends were trimmed by 2 bases and 4 bases, with 13 bases remaining between them. The CDR3 DNA reads TGCGCCAGCAGCTTCTGGCCGGGTGGGTACGAGCAGTACTTC. Translated: CASSFWPGGYEQYF.

J is TRBJ2-7 and V is TRBV6-1, with D perhaps TRBD1 (7 bases). Trimming left V 4 bases short and J 2 bases short, with 18 bases between. Per germline, CDR1 MNHNS and CDR2 SASEGT. The length of the CDR3 is 16 residues. The CDR3 DNA reads as TGTGCCAGCAGTGGACTAGGGGGCGCGGGGCCCTACGAGCAGTACTTC. Protein product: CASSGLGGAGPYEQYF.

This clone appeared a few times. The J gene is TRBJ2-5, the V gene TRBV5-1; tentative D call: TRBD1 (6 bases). The V gene lost 5 bases and the J gene lost 0 bases, with 11 bases spanning the gap. Germline values: CDR1 SGHRS, CDR2 YFSETQ. CDR3 length: 14 residues. The CDR3 reads CASRQGGYQETQYF. CDR3 coding DNA: TGCGCCAGCAGACAGGGCGGGTACCAAGAGACCCAGTACTTC.

This clone was recorded a few times. This chain links TRBV5-1 with TRBJ1-1; D not certain. V was trimmed by 3 bases and J by 7 bases, leaving 22 bases between them. This CDR3 comprises 16 residues. Germline values: CDR1 SGHRS, CDR2 YFSETQ. The CDR3, as DNA: TGCGCCAGCAGCTCCGCCCTAATCGGAACAGATAGTGAAGCTTTCTTT. As protein: CASSSALIGTDSEAFF.

The sample holds a few counts of this clone. The gene calls are TRBV28 and TRBJ1-2; D gene ambiguous. Germline V gene data show CDR1 as MDHEN and CDR2 as SYDVKM. The CDR3 covers 12 residues. Trimming removed 8 bases at V and 1 base at J, with 8 bases between. The CDR3 spells CASGGLNYGYTF. The CDR3 DNA sequence: TGTGCCAGCGGCGGACTTAACTATGGCTACACCTTC.

V is TRBV13 and J is TRBJ2-1; 10 bases match TRBD2. The germline V gene has CDR1 PRHDT and CDR2 FYEKMQ (reference sequence). Trimming took 3 bases from V and 5 from J; bases not matched to a gene: 10. The CDR3 loop spans 17 amino acids. CDR3 sequence reads: CASSFRLTSGKDNEQFF. CDR3 sequence (DNA): TGTGCCAGCAGCTTTCGACTCACTAGCGGGAAGGACAATGAGCAGTTCTTC.

The chain combines TRBV28 with TRBJ1-4, with D possibly matching TRBD1 (6 bases). The V and J ends lost 4 bases and 2 bases respectively, with 26 bases between them. The CDR3 runs 20 residues. Germline CDR1 and CDR2: MDHEN and SYDVKM. The CDR3 DNA is TGTGCCAGCAGTTCCGTCAGTGGGGGGGCTCCTAGTCGCACTAATGAAAAACTGTTTTTT. Translation gives CASSSVSGGAPSRTNEKLFF.

Only a few counts were recorded for this clone. The chain couples TRBV19 to TRBJ2-2; 8 bases fit TRBD1. V lost 5 bases and J lost 4; bases outside the gene matches: 3. Germline CDR1 is LNHDA and CDR2 is SQIVND (reference sequence). The CDR3 has 14 amino acids. The chain's CDR3 is CASSPGTGTGELFF. CDR3 DNA: TGTGCCAGTAGTCCAGGGACAGGCACCGGGGAGCTGTTTTTT.

The chain uses TRBV19 and TRBJ1-5, with 8 bases identical to TRBD1. Trimming cost V 5 bases and J 4 bases; bases outside gene matches: 10. CDR1 is LNHDA and CDR2 is SQIVND in the germline V gene (reference sequence). This CDR3 contains 16 residues. The CDR3 DNA reads as TGTGCCAGTAGTTTCGGACAGGGTGTTAGGAATCAGCCCCAGCATTTT. Translated: CASSFGQGVRNQPQHF. Full variable domain (missing parts from reference TRBV19 and TRBJ1-5): DGGITQSPKYLFRKEGQNVTLSCEQNLNHDAMYWYRQDPGQGLRLIYYSQIVNDFQKGDIAEGYSVSREKKESFPLTVTSAQKNPTAFYLCASSFGQGVRNQPQHFGDGTRLSIL.

V is TRBV7-8 and J is TRBJ1-6; TRBD1 aligns across 10 bases. The CDR3 loop spans 16 amino acids. The germline gives CDR1 SGHVS, CDR2 FQNEAQ. V lost 1 base and J lost 10; bases outside the gene matches: 7. The CDR3 coding sequence is TGTGCCAGCAGCTTAGGAGGACAGGGGGGACGGTCACCCCTCCACTTT. Its translation: CASSLGGQGGRSPLHF.

J is TRBJ2-1 and V is TRBV7-2; 10 nucleotides line up with TRBD2. V gave up 6 bases and J gave up 7 bases; unmatched junction bases: 6. In germline, CDR1 is SGHTA, CDR2 FQGNSA. The CDR3 has 14 amino acids. The CDR3 nucleotides are TGTGCCAGCAGTCCTAGCGGGAGACGGAATGAGCAGTTCTTC. Protein sequence: CASSPSGRRNEQFF.

As to this clone: Other DNA sequences in this sample translate to the same CDR3. V and J are TRBV7-2 and TRBJ1-5; D is uncertain. Trimming removed 0 bases at V and 7 bases at J, with 7 bases between. The CDR3 length is 13 residues. Per germline, CDR1 SGHTA and CDR2 FQGNSA. CDR3 in amino acids: CASSLAGEQPQHF. As DNA, the CDR3 is TGTGCCAGCAGCTTAGCGGGAGAACAGCCCCAGCATTTT. Drawing the rest from reference TRBV7-2 and TRBJ1-5, the complete variable domain is GAGVSQSPSNKVTEKGKDVELRCDPISGHTALYWYRQSLGQGLEFLIYFQGNSAPDKSGLPSDRFSAERTGGSVSTLTIQRTQQEDSAVYLCASSLAGEQPQHFGDGTRLSIL.

The chain uses TRBV6-5 and TRBJ2-1; 7 bases are shared with TRBD1. CDR1 is MNHEY and CDR2 is SVGAGI in the germline V gene. The CDR3 sequence is 15 residues long. Trimming at V came to 0 bases and at J to 6 bases, leaving 5 bases not matched to a gene. CDR3 residues: CASSYSGQLANEQFF. CDR3 nucleotides: TGTGCCAGCAGTTACTCGGGACAGTTGGCCAATGAGCAGTTCTTC.

V gene TRBV5-8 combines with J gene TRBJ1-5; D gene unclear. Trimming took off 0 bases at V and 7 bases at J, with 8 bases between the two ends. This CDR3 is 13 amino acids long. Germline V CDR1 and CDR2: SGHTS, YDEGEE. The CDR3 reads CASSLATEQPQHF. The CDR3, as DNA: TGTGCCAGCAGCTTGGCCACAGAGCAGCCCCAGCATTTT.

The J gene is TRBJ1-3, the V gene TRBV9, with 7 bases that match TRBD1. The CDR3 length is 13 residues. Germline V gives CDR1 SGDLS, CDR2 YYNGEE. The junction had 2 bases not matched to a gene; V was cut back by 4 bases and J by 4 bases. The CDR3 sequence: CASSPDRGNTIYF. The CDR3 DNA sequence: TGTGCCAGCAGCCCGGACAGGGGAAACACCATATATTTT. Filled out from reference TRBV9 and TRBJ1-3, the complete variable domain reads DSGVTQTPKHLITATGQRVTLRCSPRSGDLSVYWYQQSLDQGLQFLIQYYNGEERAKGNILERFSAQQFPDLHSELNLSSLELGDSALYFCASSPDRGNTIYFGEGSWLTVV.

This chain connects TRBV4-3 to TRBJ2-1, with 10 bases fitting TRBD2. The CDR3 has 16 amino acids. CDR1 and CDR2 from the germline V gene are LGHNA and YSLEER. The junction had 4 bases not matched to a gene; V was cut back by 2 bases and J by 3 bases. CDR3 DNA: TGCGCCAGCAGCCAACTGAGCGGGAGGGTCTACAATGAGCAGTTCTTC. Protein: CASSQLSGRVYNEQFF.

The gene calls are TRBV5-1 and TRBJ1-1; 9 nucleotides align to TRBD1. Germline V lookup: CDR1 SGHRS, CDR2 YFSETQ. J gave up 4 bases and V 3 bases, and 7 bases lay outside the gene matches. The CDR3 extends over 15 amino acids. This chain's CDR3 is CASSWTGEDGTEAFF. The CDR3 bases are TGCGCCAGCAGCTGGACAGGGGAGGACGGCACTGAAGCTTTCTTT.

This sequence joins TRBV28 and TRBJ2-7, with a weak D call TRBD2 (6 bases). Trimming removed 7 bases from V and 2 bases from J, with 15 bases in between. The CDR3 is 14 amino acids. Germline CDR1 and CDR2: MDHEN and SYDVKM. CDR3 sequence reads: CASTIAADTYEQYF. The CDR3 DNA sequence: TGTGCCAGCACGATAGCGGCTGATACCTACGAGCAGTACTTC.

The J gene is TRBJ1-5, the V gene TRBV7-3, with D maybe TRBD1 (5 bases). Germline V lookup: CDR1 SGHTA, CDR2 FQGTGA. There are 15 residues in the CDR3. V gave up 5 bases and J gave up 4 bases, with 15 bases separating them. CDR3 sequence (DNA): TGTGCCAGCAGCCCCACCGTGGGGGGAAATCAGCCCCAGCATTTT. This sequence encodes CASSPTVGGNQPQHF.

This clone showed up just once. The gene calls are TRBV15 and TRBJ2-3; 9 nucleotides match TRBD1. The CDR3 sequence is 15 residues long. The germline V gene encodes CDR1 LNHNV and CDR2 YYDKDF (reference sequence). V trimming: 3 bases; J trimming: 3 bases; junction bases outside the gene matches: 4. For the CDR3, the DNA is TGTGCCACCAGCAGGAGACAGGGGGAGACAGATACGCAGTATTTT. It codes for CATSRRQGETDTQYF. The full variable domain, rest sourced from reference TRBV15 and TRBJ2-3, is DAMVIQNPRYQVTQFGKPVTLSCSQTLNHNVMYWYQQKSSQAPKLLFHYYDKDFNNEADTPDNFQSRRPNTSFCFLDIRSPGLGDTAMYLCATSRRQGETDTQYFGPGTRLTVL.